The 17 T cell receptor beta chains below all came from one sample that was sequenced in a study of OX40 agonist ivuxolimab in advanced cancers. TCRdb's copy holds only in-frame clones and misses some; the assay was immunoSEQ multiplex PCR. Of 60,000 to 80,000 clones in the sample, more than 65% were seen once. The sequences come from CD4+ or CD8+ T cells sorted from blood, collected in a trial of the OX40 agonist ivuxolimab. The source of these receptors is an adult with an advanced solid tumor such as melanoma, head and neck, liver or kidney cancer.

The chain recombines TRBV18 with TRBJ1-6, with D possibly matching TRBD1 (6 bases). The CDR3 runs 16 residues. Germline CDR1 and CDR2: KGHSH and LQKENI. Between the trimmed V and J ends, which lost 0 bases and 7 bases, there was a span of 13 bases. CDR3 DNA: TGTGCCAGCTCACCACCGGGGGCCCGGGGCAATTCACCCCTCCACTTT. It yields the protein CASSPPGARGNSPLHF.

The chain carries TRBV6-5 and TRBJ1-6; the D gene is possibly TRBD1 (5 bases). This CDR3 region has 14 residues. The V end lost 2 bases, the J end lost 8 bases, and 10 bases lay between the germline ends. The germline CDR1 and CDR2 sequences are MNHEY and SVGAGI. The CDR3 here is CASSYRAGDSPLHF. The CDR3 DNA sequence: TGTGCCAGCAGTTACAGGGCGGGGGATTCACCCCTCCACTTT.

The V and J genes are TRBV7-6 and TRBJ2-5; no firm D call. Germline V gene lookup returns CDR1 SGHVS and CDR2 FNYEAQ. The CDR3 contains 12 residues. V dropped 5 bases and J dropped 2 bases, with 6 bases sitting between them. This CDR3 is CASSRPQETQYF. The CDR3 coding sequence is TGTGCCAGCAGCCGCCCTCAAGAGACCCAGTACTTC.

V usage is TRBV6-6 and J usage is TRBJ2-7, with 10 bases lining up with TRBD1. The length of the CDR3 is 13 residues. Trimming took 6 bases from V and 13 from J; bases not matched to a gene: 12. Germline values: CDR1 MNHNY, CDR2 SVGAGI (reference sequence). The CDR3 region is CASRAGQGHSPYF. In DNA form, the CDR3 reads TGTGCCAGCAGGGCGGGACAGGGGCATTCCCCCTACTTC.

This chain connects TRBV9 to TRBJ2-1; no firm D call. The CDR3 has 13 residues. Germline lookup yields CDR1 SGDLS and CDR2 YYNGEE. V was shortened by 4 bases and J by 4 bases, with 9 bases between the two germline ends. CDR3 in DNA: TGTGCCAGCAGCCCCCGCACTTACAATGAGCAGTTCTTC. It translates to CASSPRTYNEQFF.

The chain links TRBV7-2 to TRBJ2-5; D might be TRBD1 (8 bases). CDR1 is SGHTA, CDR2 FQGNSA, per germline. V was pared by 5 bases and J by 5 bases, with 18 bases between. The CDR3 loop spans 15 amino acids. Here the CDR3 DNA reads TGTGCCAGCAGCGGCAGGACAGGGACTATGGAGACCCAGTACTTC. Its protein is CASSGRTGTMETQYF.

The rearrangement joins TRBV7-2 to TRBJ2-1, with TRBD2 matching 8 bases. Germline V gene sequence: CDR1 SGHTA, CDR2 FQGNSA. The J segment lost 8 bases and the V segment lost 3 bases, leaving 9 bases of the junction unmatched. CDR3 size: 15 residues. CDR3 coding DNA: TGTGCCAGCAGCTTCGACCCAGCGGGAGAGCATGAGCAGTTCTTC. This codes for CASSFDPAGEHEQFF.

This chain links TRBV5-1 with TRBJ2-3; 7 bases match TRBD2. V gave up 5 bases and J gave up 4 bases; unmatched junction bases: 13. Germline V lookup: CDR1 SGHRS, CDR2 YFSETQ. This CDR3 has 16 amino acids. As DNA, the CDR3 is TGCGCCAGCAGGGTTACAACGGGCGGGAGTTCAGATACGCAGTATTTT. It codes for CASRVTTGGSSDTQYF.

The rearrangement joins TRBV5-1 to TRBJ2-3; 11 bases line up with TRBD2. Germline trimming cut 0 bases from V and 3 bases from J; bases unmatched to any gene: 6. Per germline, CDR1 SGHRS and CDR2 YFSETQ. The CDR3 covers 17 residues. The CDR3 DNA sequence: TGCGCCAGCAGCTTGGTCGGGACTAGCGGAACTACAGATACGCAGTATTTT. This encodes CASSLVGTSGTTDTQYF.

This clone showed up just a few times. V is TRBV11-2 and J is TRBJ1-1; possibly TRBD1 for D (5 bases). The germline V gene encodes CDR1 SGHAT and CDR2 FQNNGV. CDR3 length: 14 residues. Trimming took off 0 bases at V and 4 bases at J, with 9 bases between the two ends. This CDR3 is CASSLDWGPTEAFF. The DNA for the CDR3 is TGTGCCAGCAGCTTAGATTGGGGCCCCACTGAAGCTTTCTTT.

The J gene is TRBJ2-3, the V gene TRBV5-6; 8 nucleotides match TRBD2. Germline V lookup: CDR1 SGHDT, CDR2 YYEEEE. This CDR3 spans 16 amino acids. V dropped 0 bases and J dropped 0; count of bases not matched to a gene: 3. This chain's CDR3 is CASSLGAGVSTDTQYF. CDR3 sequence (DNA): TGTGCCAGCAGCTTGGGAGCGGGAGTTAGCACAGATACGCAGTATTTT.

The table lists this clone with a few counts. This chain joins TRBV6-5 and TRBJ1-3, with 7 bases matching TRBD1. This CDR3 spans 15 amino acids. Germline V gene data show CDR1 as MNHEY and CDR2 as SVGAGI. Germline trimming cut 6 bases from V and 3 bases from J; bases unmatched to any gene: 8. The CDR3 bases are TGTGCCAGCAGGAGCCAAACAGGGGATGGAAACACCATATATTTT. It codes for CASRSQTGDGNTIYF.

The chain has TRBV10-3 and TRBJ2-3; 11 nucleotides agree with TRBD2. The trim removed 2 bases at V and 0 bases at J, leaving 1 base unmatched. The CDR3 length is 16 residues. Germline V gene lookup returns CDR1 ENHRY and CDR2 SYGVKD. The CDR3, as DNA: TGTGCCATCAGTGAGGGGACTAGCGGTAGCACAGATACGCAGTATTTT. Amino acid sequence: CAISEGTSGSTDTQYF.

The gene calls are TRBV28 and TRBJ1-2; 10 bases are a match to TRBD1. J lost 9 bases, V lost 7 bases, and 14 bases had no gene match. The CDR3 runs to 15 residues. Germline CDR1 is MDHEN and CDR2 is SYDVKM. The CDR3 nucleotides read TGTGCCAGCACCGATATAGTGACAGGGGGCAGAAGCTACACCTTC. It is translated as CASTDIVTGGRSYTF.

The rearrangement joins TRBV9 to TRBJ2-2; D not certain. Germline-derived CDR1 and CDR2 are SGDLS and YYNGEE. V lost 2 bases, J lost 0 bases, and 5 bases lay in between. This CDR3 contains 14 residues. The CDR3 here is CASSVSANTGELFF. The CDR3 bases are TGTGCCAGCAGCGTCAGTGCGAACACCGGGGAGCTGTTTTTT.

This clone came up once. The chain is built from TRBV7-2 and TRBJ1-5, with D unresolved. Germline V gene sequence: CDR1 SGHTA, CDR2 FQGNSA. Trimming left V 1 base short and J 7 bases short, with 8 bases between. This CDR3 is 13 amino acids long. CDR3 protein: CASSLEGIQPQHF. CDR3 DNA sequence: TGTGCCAGCAGCTTAGAGGGTATCCAGCCCCAGCATTTT.

J is TRBJ2-7 and V is TRBV28; 7 bases map to TRBD2. Trimming cost V 11 bases and J 2 bases; bases outside gene matches: 9. The CDR3 runs 13 residues. In germline, CDR1 is MDHEN, CDR2 SYDVKM. CDR3: CASGGGEPYEQYF. CDR3 sequence (DNA): TGTGCCTCAGGTGGGGGGGAGCCCTACGAGCAGTACTTC.